Presented here are 24 T cell receptor beta chains from one specimen sequenced in a study of blood T cell repertoires in COVID-19. Measured with immunoSEQ multiplex PCR; TCRdb has only the in-frame clones, and not every one. The sample lists some 450,000 clones, around nine tenths occurring once. Sequencing was carried out using peripheral blood. These receptors were taken from a young man with COVID-19, enrolled during active disease.

The chain links TRBV7-9 to TRBJ2-5; TRBD2 is a possible D gene (6 bases). CDR1 and CDR2 from the germline V gene are SEHNR and FQNEAQ (reference sequence). The V gene lost 2 bases and the J gene lost 5 bases, with 12 bases spanning the gap. This CDR3 region has 14 residues. Written as DNA, the CDR3 is TGTGCCAGCAGCTTACTAGCGAGTGGGGAGACCCAGTACTTC. Amino acid sequence: CASSLLASGETQYF.

The chain employs TRBV12-3 or TRBV12-4 and TRBJ1-1; the match to TRBD1 covers 9 bases. V lost 6 bases to trimming and J lost 6 bases; unmatched junction nucleotides: 5. The CDR3 is made up of 13 amino acids. CDR3 loop: CASRGTGRPEAFF. The DNA for the CDR3 is TGTGCCAGCAGGGGGACAGGGAGGCCTGAAGCTTTCTTT.

The chain employs TRBV14 and TRBJ1-1, with unresolved D. The CDR3 length is 16 residues. The germline CDR1 and CDR2 sequences are SGHDN and FVKESK. Trimming removed 2 bases from V and 0 bases from J, with 13 bases in between. CDR3 coding DNA: TGTGCCAGCAGCCAATCGGTTGGGCGCTTGAACACTGAAGCTTTCTTT. Protein product: CASSQSVGRLNTEAFF.

This rearrangement joins TRBV5-6 to TRBJ2-6; D gene unclear. The CDR3 is 16 amino acids. Trimming cost V 2 bases and J 0 bases, with 9 bases left between them. Germline V gives CDR1 SGHDT, CDR2 YYEEEE. The CDR3 sequence is CASSLKPSSGANVLTF. DNA for the CDR3: TGTGCCAGCAGCTTAAAGCCTAGCTCTGGGGCCAACGTCCTGACTTTC.

This clone was seen a handful of times. The J gene is TRBJ1-1, the V gene TRBV7-9, with D perhaps TRBD1 (5 bases). Looked up from germline, CDR1 is SEHNR and CDR2 is FQNEAQ (reference sequence). The CDR3 spans 14 residues. Deletions cut 1 base from V and 11 bases from J, with 17 bases between. The DNA of the CDR3 is TGTGCCAGCAGCTTAGGTGGGACTCCCCTCATGGCTTTCTTT. Translation gives CASSLGGTPLMAFF.

The chain joins TRBV4-1 to TRBJ2-5; maybe TRBD1 (5 bases). This CDR3 has 15 residues. V was shortened by 1 base and J by 0 bases, with 9 bases between the two germline ends. CDR1 is MGHRA, CDR2 YSYEKL, per germline. CDR3 protein: CASSQGPGYQETQYF. CDR3 DNA sequence: TGCGCCAGCAGCCAAGGGCCAGGGTACCAAGAGACCCAGTACTTC.

This chain connects TRBV5-1 to TRBJ1-1; TRBD1 might be the D (6 bases). Trimming shortened V by 3 bases and J by 1 base, and 10 bases separated the two germline ends. Germline V gene lookup returns CDR1 SGHRS and CDR2 YFSETQ. The CDR3 is 14 amino acids. CDR3 sequence: CASSYSTGNTEAFF. The CDR3 DNA is TGCGCCAGCAGCTACTCGACAGGGAACACTGAAGCTTTCTTT.

This chain connects TRBV2 to TRBJ2-7; D is possibly TRBD2 (6 bases). The CDR3 runs 12 residues. Germline V gene lookup returns CDR1 SNHLY and CDR2 FYNNEI. Trimming stripped 7 bases from V and 7 bases from J, with 14 bases between. The DNA of the CDR3 is TGTGCCAGCATGGGAGGTGCCCAAGAGCAGTACTTC. It translates to CASMGGAQEQYF.

The chain employs TRBV29-1 and TRBJ2-3; 7 positions match TRBD2. The CDR3 is 13 residues long. V lost 7 bases to trimming and J lost 4 bases; unmatched junction nucleotides: 8. Per the germline V gene, CDR1 is SQVTM and CDR2 is ANQGSEA. The CDR3 loop is CSARTSPPDTQYF. CDR3 coding DNA: TGCAGCGCTCGGACTAGTCCCCCAGATACGCAGTATTTT.

The rearrangement joins TRBV5-5 to TRBJ2-1, with D possibly TRBD1 on 6 matching bases. Germline assignment: CDR1 SGHKS and CDR2 YYEKEE (reference sequence). This CDR3 has 16 amino acids. The V end was cut by 5 bases, the J end by 2 bases, with 17 bases between. CDR3 coding DNA: TGTGCCAGCAGTTTCCCTACGACAGGTCCCTACAATGAGCAGTTCTTC. It is translated as CASSFPTTGPYNEQFF.

The CDR3 is CASSTTGVTEAFF. The DNA for the CDR3 is TGTGCCAGCAGCACTACAGGGGTCACTGAAGCTTTCTTT. The V gene is TRBV7-9, the J gene TRBJ1-1; TRBD1 matches at 7 bases. Trimming cost V 5 bases and J 4 bases; bases outside gene matches: 4. The CDR3 runs to 13 residues. The germline V gene encodes CDR1 SEHNR and CDR2 FQNEAQ (reference sequence).

This clone showed up just once. The chain carries TRBV12-5 and TRBJ2-3; 7 bases fit TRBD2. V was pared by 2 bases and J by 3 bases, with 8 bases of the junction left unmatched. Germline CDR1 is LGHNT and CDR2 is FRNRAP. The CDR3 covers 16 residues. CDR3 protein: CASGLTVGGGTDTQYF. As DNA, the CDR3 is TGTGCTAGTGGTTTGACGGTCGGGGGAGGGACAGATACGCAGTATTTT. Based on the CDR3 plus reference TRBV12-5 and TRBJ2-3, the full variable domain is DARVTQTPRHKVTEMGQEVTMRCQPILGHNTVFWYRQTMMQGLELLAYFRNRAPLDDSGMPKDRFSAEMPDATLATLKIQPSEPRDSAVYFCASGLTVGGGTDTQYFGPGTRLTVL.

V gene TRBV19 combines with J gene TRBJ2-7; the D gene is possibly TRBD2 (6 bases). Germline lookup yields CDR1 LNHDA and CDR2 SQIVND (reference sequence). The V end lost 2 bases, the J end lost 2 bases, and 10 bases lay between the germline ends. CDR3 length equals 14 residues. CDR3 in DNA: TGTGCCAGTAGTATATGGGGGGAACCCTACGAGCAGTACTTC. Translated, it gives CASSIWGEPYEQYF.

V usage is TRBV6-1 and J usage is TRBJ1-5; D is perhaps TRBD1 (6 bases). There are 15 residues in the CDR3. Germline CDR1 is MNHNS and CDR2 is SASEGT. Trimming cost V 1 base and J 4 bases, with 11 bases left between them. The DNA of the CDR3 is TGTGCCAGCAGTGAAGAGTGGGGGCTGAATCAGCCCCAGCATTTT. This encodes CASSEEWGLNQPQHF.

V usage is TRBV4-1 and J usage is TRBJ1-2; D is undetermined. V was cut by 0 bases and J by 2 bases, with 7 bases left in between. CDR3 length equals 14 residues. Germline CDR1 is MGHRA and CDR2 is YSYEKL. The CDR3 sequence is CASSQDTENYGYTF. The CDR3 nucleotides are TGCGCCAGCAGCCAAGATACCGAGAACTATGGCTACACCTTC.

This clone was found once. This chain uses TRBV15 with TRBJ2-7, with D hard to call. Germline loops: CDR1 LNHNV, CDR2 YYDKDF (reference sequence). The CDR3 is 15 amino acids. V lost 0 bases, J lost 1 base, and 10 bases lay in between. The CDR3 is CATSRDLVESYEQYF. The CDR3 DNA reads TGTGCCACCAGCAGAGATCTGGTAGAGTCCTACGAGCAGTACTTC.

The chain couples TRBV27 to TRBJ2-1; 10 nucleotides agree with TRBD2. Unmatched junction bases numbered 6, after V lost 3 bases and J lost 7 bases. Germline V CDR1 and CDR2: MNHEY, SMNVEV (reference sequence). This CDR3 spans 15 amino acids. The CDR3 protein is CASSLASGSLNEQFF. The CDR3 nucleotides are TGTGCCAGCAGTTTGGCTAGCGGGAGTTTAAATGAGCAGTTCTTC.

This clone was counted between two and nine times. The chain links TRBV5-1 to TRBJ2-2; the match to TRBD2 covers 7 bases. The CDR3 runs to 15 residues. Germline loops: CDR1 SGHRS, CDR2 YFSETQ. After removal of 4 bases from V and 0 bases from J, the junction contained 3 bases not matched to a gene. CDR3 sequence: CASSPGRTNTGELFF. The CDR3 bases are TGCGCCAGCAGCCCCGGGAGGACGAACACCGGGGAGCTGTTTTTT. The whole variable domain, filled in from reference TRBV5-1 and TRBJ2-2, reads KAGVTQTPRYLIKTRGQQVTLSCSPISGHRSVSWYQQTPGQGLQFLFEYFSETQRNKGNFPGRFSGRQFSNSRSEMNVSTLELGDSALYLCASSPGRTNTGELFFGEGSRLTVL.

In the case of this clone: The same CDR3 arises from other DNA sequences in this sample as well. This sequence joins TRBV12-3 or TRBV12-4 and TRBJ1-1, with D possibly TRBD1 on 5 matching bases. The CDR3 is 12 amino acids. V was pared by 5 bases and J by 5 bases, with 9 bases between. The CDR3 here is CASSPQGTEAFF. The CDR3 nucleotides are TGTGCCAGCAGTCCTCAGGGAACTGAAGCTTTCTTT.

The gene calls are TRBV10-2 and TRBJ1-4, with a tentative D call TRBD1 (5 bases). Germline CDR1 WSHSY, CDR2 SAAADI. With 1 base removed from V and 8 bases from J, the gap between germline ends came to 17 bases. There are 16 residues in the CDR3. In DNA, the CDR3 is TGCGCCAGCAGTGAGTACCCACCGGGACTGAGGGAAAAACTGTTTTTT. Translating gives CASSEYPPGLREKLFF.

This chain links TRBV11-2 with TRBJ2-5, with TRBD2 matching over 10 bases. V gave up 1 base and J gave up 1 base; unmatched junction bases: 6. The CDR3 spans 17 residues. Germline-derived CDR1 and CDR2 are SGHAT and FQNNGV. In DNA, the CDR3 is TGTGCCAGCAGCTTAGTTCTAGCGGGGGCTTTCCAAGAGACCCAGTACTTC. Residues: CASSLVLAGAFQETQYF. Combining the CDR3 with reference TRBV11-2 and TRBJ2-5 gives the whole variable domain EAGVAQSPRYKIIEKRQSVAFWCNPISGHATLYWYQQILGQGPKLLIQFQNNGVVDDSQLPKDRFSAERLKGVDSTLKIQPAKLEDSAVYLCASSLVLAGAFQETQYFGPGTRLLVL.

The V and J genes are TRBV7-9 and TRBJ1-2, with 8 bases that match TRBD1. The germline gives CDR1 SEHNR, CDR2 FQNEAQ (reference sequence). This CDR3 has 15 residues. The junction had 12 bases not matched to a gene; V was cut back by 5 bases and J by 7 bases. The CDR3 reads CASSSQGQGPAGYTF. CDR3 DNA: TGTGCCAGCAGCAGCCAAGGACAGGGACCTGCTGGCTACACCTTC.

This chain joins TRBV12-3 or TRBV12-4 and TRBJ2-7; D not certain. The CDR3 is 12 amino acids. Trimming cost V 3 bases and J 5 bases, with 8 bases left between them. The CDR3 region is CASSFSTHEQYF. The CDR3 DNA is TGTGCCAGCAGTTTTTCTACCCACGAGCAGTACTTC.

The chain joins TRBV15 to TRBJ2-2, with D maybe TRBD2 (5 bases). The CDR3 is 13 amino acids. With 5 bases removed from V and 1 base from J, the gap between germline ends came to 5 bases. The V gene's germline CDR1 is LNHNV and CDR2 YYDKDF (reference sequence). In DNA form, the CDR3 reads TGTGCCACCAGCCGGGGGAACACCGGGGAGCTGTTTTTT. Its translation: CATSRGNTGELFF.